Below, 12 T cell receptor beta chains from the same sample are listed, as sequenced in a study of T cells expressing NK-cell markers. TCRdb re-called the 5' RACE reads and gives one entry per CDR3 protein, without DNA. The sample has 450,000 to 600,000 distinct CDR3 sequences; the top ten hold less than 4.5%. Sample: blood T cells: a sorted CD56 or NKG2C T cell subset, CD4+ or CD8+ T cells, or bulk PBMC T cells (not recorded which). These receptors originate from a man younger than 35 in good health.

The chain links TRBV12-3 or TRBV12-4 to TRBJ1-5; TCRdb calls TRBD1, which cannot be checked without DNA. The CDR3 loop spans 15 amino acids. CDR3 region: CASRTGGNSNQPQHF.

The chain uses TRBV24-1 and TRBJ2-1; TCRdb's D call, TRBD2, is unchecked because there is no DNA. This CDR3 comprises 18 residues. Germline V gene lookup returns CDR1 KGHDR and CDR2 SFDVKD. The CDR3 loop is CATSDPRGLAGSYNEQFF.

This CDR3 reads CASSSPGTGWYNEQFF. This chain connects TRBV19 to TRBJ2-1; TCRdb's D call, TRBD1, is unchecked because there is no DNA. This CDR3 is 16 amino acids long. The germline CDR1 and CDR2 sequences are LNHDA and SQIVND (reference sequence).

The chain recombines TRBV20-1 with TRBJ2-1; the TCRdb D gene call, TRBD2, has no DNA to confirm it. CDR1 and CDR2 from the germline V gene are DFQATT and SNEGSKA (reference sequence). CDR3 length: 13 amino acids. The CDR3 here is CSADRTTSGSPVF.

The rearrangement joins TRBV20-1 to TRBJ1-2. CDR3 size: 12 residues. CDR1 and CDR2 from the germline V gene are DFQATT and SNEGSKA (reference sequence). CDR3 region: CSARDRHSGYTF.

The genes are TRBV5-1 and TRBJ1-1. This CDR3 contains 15 residues. Germline V gene lookup returns CDR1 SGHRS and CDR2 YFSETQ. CDR3 sequence reads: CASSLEPNGDTEAFF.

The gene calls are TRBV4-2 and TRBJ2-7; TCRdb indicates TRBD2, and absent DNA this call remains unverified. The V gene's germline CDR1 is LGHNA and CDR2 YNFKEQ. The CDR3 is 15 residues long. The CDR3: CASSPRGSGRGEQYF.

The CDR3 loop is CSAPGVSGYEQYF. The J gene is TRBJ2-7, the V gene TRBV20-1; TCRdb outputs TRBD2, but without DNA this stays unchecked. The CDR3 contains 13 residues. Germline V gene lookup returns CDR1 DFQATT and CDR2 SNEGSKA (reference sequence).

The chain carries TRBV10-3 and TRBJ2-5; TCRdb returns TRBD2, unconfirmable since there is no DNA. CDR1 is ENHRY and CDR2 is SYGVKD in the germline V gene. The CDR3 runs to 16 residues. The CDR3 spells CAISDRGLASQETQYF.

V is TRBV28 and J is TRBJ2-2; the D gene TCRdb calls, TRBD1, cannot be checked with no DNA. The CDR3 extends over 18 amino acids. Germline CDR1 and CDR2: MDHEN and SYDVKM. The CDR3 spells CATALPRQGVTDTGELFF. The whole variable domain, filled in from reference TRBV28 and TRBJ2-2, reads DVKVTQSSRYLVKRTGEKVFLECVQDMDHENMFWYRQDPGLGLRLIYFSYDVKMKEKGDIPEGYSVSREKKERFSLILESASTNQTSMYLCATALPRQGVTDTGELFFGEGSRLTVL.

The chain joins TRBV20-1 to TRBJ2-2; TCRdb selects TRBD1, and the lack of DNA leaves this call unchecked. The germline gives CDR1 DFQATT, CDR2 SNEGSKA (reference sequence). The CDR3 loop spans 16 amino acids. CDR3 residues: CSARDRATPNTGELFF.

The J gene is TRBJ2-1, the V gene TRBV4-3; with no DNA, the TCRdb D assignment of TRBD1 cannot be verified. Germline CDR1 is LGHNA and CDR2 is YSLEER. CDR3 length: 17 residues. The CDR3 loop is CASSQDWGSSAYNEQFF.